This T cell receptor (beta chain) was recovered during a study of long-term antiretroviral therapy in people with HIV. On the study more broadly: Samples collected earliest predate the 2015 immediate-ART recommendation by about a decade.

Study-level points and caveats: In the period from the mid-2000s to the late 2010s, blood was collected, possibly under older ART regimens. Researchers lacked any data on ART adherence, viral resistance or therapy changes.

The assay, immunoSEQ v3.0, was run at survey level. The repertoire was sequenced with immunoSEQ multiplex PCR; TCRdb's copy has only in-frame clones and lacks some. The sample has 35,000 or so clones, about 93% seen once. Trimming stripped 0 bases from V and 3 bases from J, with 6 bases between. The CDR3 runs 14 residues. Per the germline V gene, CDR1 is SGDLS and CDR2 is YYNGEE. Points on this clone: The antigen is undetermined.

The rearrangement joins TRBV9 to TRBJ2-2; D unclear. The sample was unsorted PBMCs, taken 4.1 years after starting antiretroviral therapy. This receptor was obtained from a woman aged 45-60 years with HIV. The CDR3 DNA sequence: TGTGCCAGCAGCGTAGGGGCAGACACCGGGGAGCTGTTTTTT. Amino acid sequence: CASSVGADTGELFF.